This TCR beta chain was sequenced in a study of blood T cell repertoires in COVID-19. Germline CDR1 and CDR2: SQVTM and ANQGSEA. The CDR3 runs to 12 residues. Trimming stripped 7 bases from V and 2 bases from J, with 11 bases between. Authors' data handling: From reference gene primer amplification, estimates of nucleated cell counts were derived. Clones were read by immunoSEQ multiplex PCR, and TCRdb kept only the in-frame ones, dropping some. That table is the source of V, J and clone size, and D and trimming were worked out from the DNA. The sample has about 280,000 clones, 70% to 90% seen once; the top ten hold 9% to 9.5%. This clone has only one observation.

Sequencing was carried out using peripheral blood. This clonotype was obtained from a man younger than 35 with active or convalescent COVID-19. This rearrangement joins TRBV29-1 to TRBJ1-1, with TRBD1 as a possible D gene (5 bases). As DNA, the CDR3 is TGCAGCGGCGGGGGGGTAAACACTGAAGCTTTCTTT. Its translation: CSGGGVNTEAFF. The entire variable domain, with the rest obtained from reference TRBV29-1 and TRBJ1-1, is as follows: SAVISQKPSRDICQRGTSLTIQCQVDSQVTMMFWYRQQPGQSLTLIATANQGSEATYESGFVIDKFPISRPNLTFSTLTVSNMSPEDSSIYLCSGGGVNTEAFFGQGTRLTVV.